This TCR beta chain stems from a study of blood T cell repertoires in COVID-19. As for the study in general: The origin of the acute and convalescent COVID-19 samples was the United States, Italy and Spain. PBMCs, B-cell-depleted T cells, or T cells were the source of the cDNA or gDNA that made up the material.

The CDR3 consists of 13 residues. V shed 6 bases and J shed 2 bases, with 10 bases lying between them. Authors' processing steps: Reference gene primer amplification yielded estimated nucleated cell counts. Assay: immunoSEQ multiplex PCR; the TCRdb copy retains only in-frame clones and omits some. The V and J calls and clone size were taken over from that table, and D and trimming were inferred from the DNA. This table holds roughly 230,000 clones, approximately 83% found once. The chain joins TRBV12-3 or TRBV12-4 to TRBJ1-1; D remains unclear. The receptor's source is a middle-aged man with active or convalescent COVID-19. Sequenced material: peripheral blood. CDR3 sequence (DNA): TGTGCCAGCAGGATAAACTTAAACACTGAAGCTTTCTTT. It yields the protein CASRINLNTEAFF.